The clone carrying this T cell receptor beta chain has more than one count but fewer than ten. The CDR3 is 16 residues long. Original methodology: Reference gene primers were amplified, and this amplification served to estimate nucleated cell counts. The protocol was immunoSEQ multiplex PCR, while the TCRdb copy is restricted to in-frame clones and leaves out a portion. The V and J calls and clone size come from that table; D and trimming were worked out from the DNA. Among around 64,000 clones listed, approximately 85% were seen once. This sample is drawn from a study of blood T cell repertoires in COVID-19. Overall study context: Collection of acute and convalescent COVID-19 samples took place in the United States, Italy and Spain.

The material sequenced was peripheral blood. The TCR originated in a human donor in a cohort sampled during active COVID-19. This rearrangement joins TRBV21-1 to TRBJ2-7; TRBD1, the table's D call, lacks a check against the DNA. TRBV21-1 is tagged as a pseudogene. The CDR3: CASSKSGQGEPYEQYF. The CDR3 DNA reads TGTGCCAGCAGCAAATCGGGCCAGGGTGAACCCTACGAGCAGTACTTC.